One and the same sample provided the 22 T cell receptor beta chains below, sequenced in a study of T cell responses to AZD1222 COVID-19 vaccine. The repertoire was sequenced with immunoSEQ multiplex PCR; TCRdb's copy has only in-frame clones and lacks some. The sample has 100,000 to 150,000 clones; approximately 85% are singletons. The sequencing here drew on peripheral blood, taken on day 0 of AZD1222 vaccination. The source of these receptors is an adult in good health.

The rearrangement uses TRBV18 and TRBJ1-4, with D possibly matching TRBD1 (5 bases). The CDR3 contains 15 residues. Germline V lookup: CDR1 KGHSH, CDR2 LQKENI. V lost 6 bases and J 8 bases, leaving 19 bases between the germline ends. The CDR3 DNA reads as TGTGCCAGCTCCGCCAGTACGGCAGGGTCGGAAAAACTGTTTTTT. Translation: CASSASTAGSEKLFF.

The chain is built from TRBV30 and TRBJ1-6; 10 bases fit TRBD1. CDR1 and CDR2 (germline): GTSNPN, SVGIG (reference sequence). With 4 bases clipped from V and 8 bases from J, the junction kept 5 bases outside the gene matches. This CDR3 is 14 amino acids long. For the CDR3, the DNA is TGTGCCTGGACCCGGGGACAGGGGTATTCACCCCTCCACTTT. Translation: CAWTRGQGYSPLHF.

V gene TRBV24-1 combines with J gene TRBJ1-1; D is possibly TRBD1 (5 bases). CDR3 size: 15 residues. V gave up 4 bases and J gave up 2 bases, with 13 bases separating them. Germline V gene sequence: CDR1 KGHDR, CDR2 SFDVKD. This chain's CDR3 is CATSEGRRGNTEAFF. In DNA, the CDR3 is TGTGCCACCAGTGAGGGCCGACGGGGCAACACTGAAGCTTTCTTT.

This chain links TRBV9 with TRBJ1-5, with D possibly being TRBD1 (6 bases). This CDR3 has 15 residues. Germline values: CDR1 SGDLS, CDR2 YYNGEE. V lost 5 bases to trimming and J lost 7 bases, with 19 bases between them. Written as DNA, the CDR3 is TGTGCCAGCAGTGGATTACAGGGCCCGGGCCAGCCCCAGCATTTT. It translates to CASSGLQGPGQPQHF.

DNA of the CDR3: TGTGCCAGCAGCCCCGGGGGGCGCGGGGTCACCGGGGAGCTGTTTTTT. This gives the protein CASSPGGRGVTGELFF. V is TRBV7-7 and J is TRBJ2-2; maybe TRBD2 (7 bases). The CDR3 extends over 16 amino acids. Between the trimmed V and J ends, which lost 5 bases and 4 bases, there was a span of 17 bases. From germline, CDR1 is SSHAT and CDR2 FNYEAQ (reference sequence).

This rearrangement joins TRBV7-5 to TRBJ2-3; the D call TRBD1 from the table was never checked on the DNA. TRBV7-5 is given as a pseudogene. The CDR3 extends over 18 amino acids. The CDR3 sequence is CARSLVWGATGVKDTQYF. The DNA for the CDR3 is TGTGCCAGAAGCTTAGTCTGGGGGGCGACAGGGGTAAAAGATACGCAGTATTTT.

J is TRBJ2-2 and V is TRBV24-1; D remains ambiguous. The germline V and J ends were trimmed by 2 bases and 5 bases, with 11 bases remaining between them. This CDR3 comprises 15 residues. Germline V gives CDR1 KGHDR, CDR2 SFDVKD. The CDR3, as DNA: TGTGCCACCAGTGATTGGACGGAGTTGACCGGGGAGCTGTTTTTT. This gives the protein CATSDWTELTGELFF.

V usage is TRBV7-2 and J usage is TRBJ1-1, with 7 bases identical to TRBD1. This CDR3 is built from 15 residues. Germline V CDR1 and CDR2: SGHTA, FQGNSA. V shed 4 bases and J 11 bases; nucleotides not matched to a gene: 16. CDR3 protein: CASSSTDRQGWIAFF. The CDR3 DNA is TGTGCCAGCAGCTCCACCGATCGACAGGGATGGATCGCTTTCTTT.

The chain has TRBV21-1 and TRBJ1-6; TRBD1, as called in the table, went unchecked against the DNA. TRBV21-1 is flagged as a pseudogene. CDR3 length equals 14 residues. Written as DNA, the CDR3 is TGTGCCAGCAGCCTGGGGCCTAGGAATTCACCCCTCCACTTT. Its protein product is CASSLGPRNSPLHF.

CDR3 nucleotides: TGTGCCAGCAGTGGGACCTGGGGGGGCTACACCTTC. Translated: CASSGTWGGYTF. This sequence joins TRBV2 and TRBJ1-2, with D possibly TRBD1 on 5 matching bases. The CDR3 runs 12 residues. V lost 4 bases, J lost 8 bases, and 11 bases lay in between. Germline V lookup: CDR1 SNHLY, CDR2 FYNNEI. The complete variable domain, with remaining parts taken from reference TRBV2 and TRBJ1-2, reads EPEVTQTPSHQVTQMGQEVILRCVPISNHLYFYWYRQILGQKVEFLVSFYNNEISEKSEIFDDQFSVERPDGSNFTLKIRSTKLEDSAMYFCASSGTWGGYTFGSGTRLTVV.

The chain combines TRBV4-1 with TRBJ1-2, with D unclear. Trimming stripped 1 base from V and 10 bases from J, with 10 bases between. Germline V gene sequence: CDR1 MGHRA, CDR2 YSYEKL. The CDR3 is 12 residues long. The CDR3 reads CASSQVGVVYTF. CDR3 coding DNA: TGCGCCAGCAGCCAAGTAGGAGTCGTCTACACCTTC.

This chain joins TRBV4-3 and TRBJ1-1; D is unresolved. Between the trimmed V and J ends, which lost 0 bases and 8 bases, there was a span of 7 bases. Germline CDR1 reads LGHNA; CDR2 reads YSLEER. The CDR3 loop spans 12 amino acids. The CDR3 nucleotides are TGCGCCAGCAGCCAAGACCGTTACGAAGCTTTCTTT. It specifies CASSQDRYEAFF.

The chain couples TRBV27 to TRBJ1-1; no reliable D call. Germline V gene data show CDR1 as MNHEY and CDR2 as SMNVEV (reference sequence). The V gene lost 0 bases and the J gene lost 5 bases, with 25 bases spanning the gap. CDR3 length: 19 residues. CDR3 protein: CASSLSLSDRRGGGTEAFF. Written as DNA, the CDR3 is TGTGCCAGCAGTTTATCTTTATCCGATAGACGGGGTGGAGGTACTGAAGCTTTCTTT.

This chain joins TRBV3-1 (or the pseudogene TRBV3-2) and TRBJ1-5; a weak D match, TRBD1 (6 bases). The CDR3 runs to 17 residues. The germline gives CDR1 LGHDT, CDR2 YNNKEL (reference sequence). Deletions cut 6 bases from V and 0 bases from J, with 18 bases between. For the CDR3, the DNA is TGTGCCAGCAGAGAACTACGATACAGGGATAGCAATCAGCCCCAGCATTTT. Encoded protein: CASRELRYRDSNQPQHF.

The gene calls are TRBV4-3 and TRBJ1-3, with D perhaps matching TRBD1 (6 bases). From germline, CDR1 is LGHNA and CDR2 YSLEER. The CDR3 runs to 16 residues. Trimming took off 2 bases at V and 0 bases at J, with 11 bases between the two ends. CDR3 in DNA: TGCGCCAGCAGCCAACACAGGGTTTACTCTGGAAACACCATATATTTT. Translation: CASSQHRVYSGNTIYF.

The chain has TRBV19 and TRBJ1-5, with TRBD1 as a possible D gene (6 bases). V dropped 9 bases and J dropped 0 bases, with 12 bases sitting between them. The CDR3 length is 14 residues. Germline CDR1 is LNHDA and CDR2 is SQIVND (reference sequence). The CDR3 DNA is TGTGCCAGCCGGACAGATCATAGCAATCAGCCCCAGCATTTT. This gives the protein CASRTDHSNQPQHF.

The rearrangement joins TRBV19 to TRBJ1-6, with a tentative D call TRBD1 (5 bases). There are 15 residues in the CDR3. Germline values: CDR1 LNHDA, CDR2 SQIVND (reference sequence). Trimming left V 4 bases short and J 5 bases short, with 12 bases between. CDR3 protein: CASSTGTAHNSPLHF. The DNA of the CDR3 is TGTGCCAGTAGTACCGGGACGGCCCATAATTCACCCCTCCACTTT.

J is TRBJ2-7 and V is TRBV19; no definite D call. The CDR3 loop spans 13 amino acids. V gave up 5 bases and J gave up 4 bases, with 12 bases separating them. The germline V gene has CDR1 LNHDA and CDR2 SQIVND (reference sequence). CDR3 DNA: TGTGCCAGTAGTCTTGGCTTCACTTACGAGCAGTACTTC. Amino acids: CASSLGFTYEQYF.

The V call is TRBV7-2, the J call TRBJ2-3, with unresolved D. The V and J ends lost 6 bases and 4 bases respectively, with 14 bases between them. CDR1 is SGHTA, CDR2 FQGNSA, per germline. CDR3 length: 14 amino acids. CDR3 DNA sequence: TGTGCCAGCAGGGGCGGAGTGGGTGCAGATACGCAGTATTTT. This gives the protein CASRGGVGADTQYF.

The CDR3 DNA sequence: TGTGCCAGCAGTGATTCATTCAGACGCAGCACAGATACGCAGTATTTT. It codes for CASSDSFRRSTDTQYF. J is TRBJ2-3 and V is TRBV6-4; D is unresolved. This CDR3 is 16 amino acids long. The germline CDR1 and CDR2 sequences are MRHNA and SNTAGT. V was clipped by 3 bases and J by 0 bases, with 13 bases between them.

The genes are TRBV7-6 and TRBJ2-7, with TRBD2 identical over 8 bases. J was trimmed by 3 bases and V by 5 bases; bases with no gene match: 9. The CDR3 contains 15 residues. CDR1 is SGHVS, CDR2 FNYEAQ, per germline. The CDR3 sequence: CASSPVPGGNYEQYF. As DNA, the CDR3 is TGTGCCAGCAGCCCGGTCCCGGGGGGGAACTACGAGCAGTACTTC.

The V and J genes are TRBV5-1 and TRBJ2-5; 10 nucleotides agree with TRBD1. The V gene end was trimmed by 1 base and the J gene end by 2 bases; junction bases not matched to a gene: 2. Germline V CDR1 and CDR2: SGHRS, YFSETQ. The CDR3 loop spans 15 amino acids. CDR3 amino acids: CASSLRGQGQETQYF. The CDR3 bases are TGCGCCAGCAGCTTGAGGGGACAGGGGCAAGAGACCCAGTACTTC.